The 16 T cell receptor beta chains below were found in one sample sequenced in a study of blood T cell repertoires in COVID-19. Sequencing used immunoSEQ multiplex PCR; TCRdb keeps in-frame clones, though not all of them. The sample has about 200,000 clones; roughly 85% are singletons. Sample: peripheral blood. The receptors were gathered from a woman in her seventies with COVID-19, enrolled during active disease.

The rearrangement uses TRBV24-1 and TRBJ2-1, with 10 bases identical to TRBD2. CDR3 length: 16 amino acids. V lost 0 bases to trimming and J lost 8 bases; unmatched junction nucleotides: 6. CDR1 and CDR2 from the germline V gene are KGHDR and SFDVKD. CDR3 loop: CATSDLEAGGRHEQFF. DNA of the CDR3: TGTGCCACCAGTGATTTGGAAGCGGGGGGGCGACATGAGCAGTTCTTC.

The rearrangement joins TRBV19 to TRBJ1-6, with 10 bases identical to TRBD1. Trimming removed 5 bases from V and 10 bases from J; junction bases left unmatched: 5. The length of the CDR3 is 14 residues. The germline CDR1 and CDR2 sequences are LNHDA and SQIVND (reference sequence). CDR3 nucleotides: TGTGCCAGTAGTGCGACAGGGGGCCGATCACCCCTCCACTTT. This encodes CASSATGGRSPLHF. The whole variable domain, remainder taken from reference TRBV19 and TRBJ1-6, is DGGITQSPKYLFRKEGQNVTLSCEQNLNHDAMYWYRQDPGQGLRLIYYSQIVNDFQKGDIAEGYSVSREKKESFPLTVTSAQKNPTAFYLCASSATGGRSPLHFGNGTRLTVT.

The chain recombines TRBV18 with TRBJ1-1; D is possibly TRBD1 (5 bases). The CDR3 sequence is 13 residues long. Germline V lookup: CDR1 KGHSH, CDR2 LQKENI. V lost 5 bases, J lost 5 bases, and 12 bases lay in between. CDR3: CASSMDIGTEAFF. The CDR3, as DNA: TGTGCCAGCTCAATGGACATCGGAACTGAAGCTTTCTTT.

The chain couples TRBV5-1 to TRBJ1-1; D gene unclear. Germline assignment: CDR1 SGHRS and CDR2 YFSETQ. Trimming pared 2 bases from V and 1 base from J, leaving 12 bases between. The CDR3 has 15 amino acids. CDR3 in amino acids: CASSFRIGENTEAFF. Written as DNA, the CDR3 is TGCGCCAGCAGCTTTCGTATCGGTGAGAACACTGAAGCTTTCTTT.

The table lists this clone with a few counts. This chain's CDR3 is CSASAGVRDTDTQYF. The DNA for the CDR3 is TGCAGTGCTAGTGCAGGGGTAAGGGACACAGATACGCAGTATTTT. The chain is built from TRBV20-1 and TRBJ2-3, with a weak D call TRBD1 (6 bases). This CDR3 is 15 amino acids long. From germline, CDR1 is DFQATT and CDR2 SNEGSKA (reference sequence). V was clipped by 3 bases and J by 2 bases, with 15 bases between them.

The chain recombines TRBV7-9 with TRBJ2-5, with D possibly matching TRBD2 (5 bases). The CDR3 covers 14 residues. In germline, CDR1 is SEHNR, CDR2 FQNEAQ (reference sequence). V shed 0 bases and J shed 5 bases, with 10 bases lying between them. CDR3 DNA: TGTGCCAGCAGCTTAGCCGGGGTGGCGGAGACCCAGTACTTC. Translating it yields CASSLAGVAETQYF.

The chain uses TRBV4-3 and TRBJ2-5; 8 nucleotides line up with TRBD1. This CDR3 is built from 15 residues. Germline CDR1 LGHNA, CDR2 YSLEER. V lost 4 bases to trimming and J lost 4 bases; unmatched junction nucleotides: 8. CDR3 loop: CASSPLTGEGETQYF. CDR3 nucleotides: TGCGCCAGCAGCCCATTGACAGGGGAAGGAGAGACCCAGTACTTC.

The V and J genes are TRBV19 and TRBJ1-3; D might be TRBD1 (6 bases). V dropped 5 bases and J dropped 4 bases, with 15 bases sitting between them. Germline values: CDR1 LNHDA, CDR2 SQIVND (reference sequence). The CDR3 consists of 15 residues. The CDR3 bases are TGTGCCAGTAGTTCGGGACACACTGGGGGAAACACCATATATTTT. Translation: CASSSGHTGGNTIYF.

This chain connects TRBV29-1 to TRBJ2-1; maybe TRBD2 (6 bases). The germline gives CDR1 SQVTM, CDR2 ANQGSEA. V lost 5 bases and J lost 4, with 15 bases in between. The CDR3 covers 14 residues. This CDR3 reads CSVKSTRGYNEQFF. DNA for the CDR3: TGCAGCGTTAAGTCGACTAGGGGTTACAATGAGCAGTTCTTC.

The V gene is TRBV9, the J gene TRBJ2-7; 9 nucleotides line up with TRBD2. Losses at the gene ends were 0 bases for V and 6 bases for J; bases not matched to a gene: 4. The germline gives CDR1 SGDLS, CDR2 YYNGEE. The CDR3 is 14 amino acids. The CDR3 protein is CASSVDAGGLEQYF. The CDR3 nucleotides read TGTGCCAGCAGCGTAGACGCGGGGGGGCTCGAGCAGTACTTC.

V usage is TRBV19 and J usage is TRBJ1-4; no reliable D call. CDR3 length: 14 residues. Trimming stripped 7 bases from V and 8 bases from J, with 17 bases between. The germline gives CDR1 LNHDA, CDR2 SQIVND (reference sequence). DNA for the CDR3: TGTGCCAGTAAAAAGGACCTGGGAGGGGAAAAACTGTTTTTT. Its protein is CASKKDLGGEKLFF.

The chain links TRBV5-1 to TRBJ2-7, with a tentative D call TRBD2 (5 bases). V was cut by 7 bases and J by 4 bases, with 21 bases left in between. Germline lookup yields CDR1 SGHRS and CDR2 YFSETQ. The CDR3 runs to 15 residues. The CDR3 coding sequence is TGCGCCAGCGGAGCCACCATCGGGGAGCAATACGAGCAGTACTTC. Residues: CASGATIGEQYEQYF.

This chain connects TRBV28 to TRBJ1-5; 7 bases are shared with TRBD1. Germline V gene sequence: CDR1 MDHEN, CDR2 SYDVKM. V was pared by 6 bases and J by 10 bases, with 9 bases of the junction left unmatched. CDR3 length: 13 residues. CDR3 region: CASSHSTGRPQHF. CDR3 DNA sequence: TGTGCCAGCAGCCACTCGACAGGGCGCCCCCAGCATTTT.

The chain uses TRBV3-1 (or the pseudogene TRBV3-2) and TRBJ2-1, with D perhaps TRBD2 (6 bases). Deletions cut 0 bases from V and 10 bases from J, with 13 bases between. The CDR3 has 14 residues. Per germline, CDR1 LGHDT and CDR2 YNNKEL (reference sequence). The CDR3 DNA reads TGTGCCAGCAGCCAAGATGTACTAGCCCGGGAGCAGTTCTTC. Translation: CASSQDVLAREQFF.

The sample holds a few counts of this clone. J is TRBJ1-5 and V is TRBV18; TRBD1 agrees at 9 bases. This CDR3 has 16 residues. V lost 2 bases to trimming and J lost 5 bases; unmatched junction nucleotides: 7. In germline, CDR1 is KGHSH, CDR2 LQKENI. The CDR3 DNA sequence: TGTGCCAGCTCACCATCCCGGACAGGGGTAGATCAGCCCCAGCATTTT. Protein: CASSPSRTGVDQPQHF. The variable domain in full, with the rest retrieved from reference TRBV18 and TRBJ1-5, is NAGVMQNPRHLVRRRGQEARLRCSPMKGHSHVYWYRQLPEEGLKFMVYLQKENIIDESGMPKERFSAEFPKEGPSILRIQQVVRGDSAAYFCASSPSRTGVDQPQHFGDGTRLSIL.

CDR3 region: CASSPGGAGANVLTF. The CDR3, as DNA: TGTGCCAGTAGTCCAGGGGGCGCTGGGGCCAACGTCCTGACTTTC. The genes are TRBV19 and TRBJ2-6; 8 bases line up with TRBD1. The CDR3 is 15 amino acids. Germline V CDR1 and CDR2: LNHDA, SQIVND (reference sequence). Losses at the gene ends were 5 bases for V and 2 bases for J; bases not matched to a gene: 2.